The clone carrying this T cell receptor (beta chain) was found many times. No antigen is known for it. TCRdb used MiXCR to reprocess the 5' RACE reads, holding one entry per CDR3 protein. The table includes 150,000 or so distinct CDR3 sequences, roughly 3.3% detected once. The data were obtained in a study of identical twins. Study outcomes and limitations: Out-of-frame alpha sequences common to twins exhibited an excess of low generation probability. Abundant beta clonotypes from cord blood bore fewer insertions; memory repertoires lacked this pattern.

This CDR3 has 16 amino acids. Trimming removed 5 bases from V and 4 bases from J, with 17 bases in between. Per germline, CDR1 SEHNR and CDR2 FQNEAQ (reference sequence). Sequencing used memory T cells sorted from blood. The receptor was derived from a man in his late teens or twenties in good health. The V gene is TRBV7-9, the J gene TRBJ2-2; a weak D match, TRBD2 (6 bases). The CDR3 sequence is CASSPGGSGFTGELFF. Here the CDR3 DNA reads TGTGCCAGCAGCCCTGGGGGTAGCGGTTTCACCGGGGAGCTGTTTTTT.